The 22 T cell receptor beta chains below were found in one sample sequenced in a study of T cell repertoires in cytomegalovirus infection. TCRdb reprocessed the reads with MiXCR, giving one entry per CDR3 protein. This sample has 200,000 to 300,000 distinct CDR3 sequences, with roughly 15% found just once. Sequenced: PBMCs. These receptor sequences come from a human donor in good health (CMV status not recorded). Some clones in this sample may be carry-over from other donors' samples.

As concerns this clonotype: An end of the junction does not agree with germline; a read error may underlie this. The chain links TRBV6-2 or TRBV6-3 to TRBJ2-5, with 7 positions matching TRBD2. From germline, CDR1 is MNHEY and CDR2 SVGEGT. The CDR3 runs 8 residues. CDR3 loop: CASSTGRF. CDR3 DNA sequence: TGTGCCAGCAGCACCGGGAGGTTC.

There are a few counts of this clonotype. The chain carries TRBV20-1 and TRBJ1-1, with 8 bases fitting TRBD1. Germline CDR1 reads DFQATT; CDR2 reads SNEGSKA (reference sequence). With 3 bases clipped from V and 5 bases from J, the junction kept 2 bases outside the gene matches. CDR3 length equals 12 residues. CDR3 protein: CSARTGETEAFF. The CDR3 nucleotides read TGCAGTGCTAGGACAGGGGAGACTGAAGCTTTCTTT.

The rearrangement links TRBV5-8 to TRBJ2-2; unclear D gene. V dropped 4 bases and J dropped 0 bases, with 19 bases sitting between them. Germline loops: CDR1 SGHTS, CDR2 YDEGEE. The CDR3 extends over 18 amino acids. The CDR3 loop reads CASSVVSWGSSNTGELFF. As DNA, the CDR3 is TGTGCCAGCAGCGTCGTCAGCTGGGGTTCATCGAACACCGGGGAGCTGTTTTTT.

The chain couples TRBV28 to TRBJ2-3, with 7 positions matching TRBD2. Trimming removed 2 bases from V and 3 bases from J; junction bases left unmatched: 5. This CDR3 has 15 amino acids. Germline CDR1 MDHEN, CDR2 SYDVKM. The CDR3 here is CASSLDLAVTDTQYF. The CDR3 DNA follows: TGTGCCAGCAGTTTAGATCTAGCGGTAACAGATACGCAGTATTTT.

This clonotype was detected ten times or more. V and J are TRBV7-2 and TRBJ1-2, with TRBD1 matching over 9 bases. The V and J ends lost 2 bases and 5 bases, in that order; junction bases with no gene match: 3. The CDR3 has 14 amino acids. Germline values: CDR1 SGHTA, CDR2 FQGNSA. CDR3 loop: CASSLTGQGYGYTF. In nucleotides, the CDR3 is TGTGCCAGCAGCTTAACCGGACAGGGGTATGGCTACACCTTC. Full variable domain (rest looked up from reference TRBV7-2 and TRBJ1-2): GAGVSQSPSNKVTEKGKDVELRCDPISGHTALYWYRQSLGQGLEFLIYFQGNSAPDKSGLPSDRFSAERTGGSVSTLTIQRTQQEDSAVYLCASSLTGQGYGYTFGSGTRLTVV.

This chain connects TRBV10-3 to TRBJ1-3; weak D call: TRBD1 (5 bases). Germline V CDR1 and CDR2: ENHRY, SYGVKD. V was shortened by 10 bases and J by 0 bases, with 13 bases between the two germline ends. The length of the CDR3 is 14 residues. The CDR3 sequence: CATGGGSSGNTIYF. The CDR3 nucleotides are TGTGCCACCGGGGGGGGGTCCTCTGGAAACACCATATATTTT.

This clonotype was counted at least ten times. This chain links TRBV7-9 with TRBJ1-1, with D perhaps matching TRBD1 (5 bases). With 5 bases removed from V and 0 bases from J, the gap between germline ends came to 16 bases. The CDR3 runs to 16 residues. Per the germline V gene, CDR1 is SEHNR and CDR2 is FQNEAQ (reference sequence). The CDR3 coding sequence is TGTGCCAGCAGCCCCCCCCGGGGCGGAATGAACACTGAAGCTTTCTTT. Translated, it gives CASSPPRGGMNTEAFF.

In this sample, this clonotype turned up many times. CDR3 sequence (DNA): TGTGCCAGCAGCTTAACCGATGCCGGAGGGAGCGAGCAGTACTTC. Translation: CASSLTDAGGSEQYF. This chain joins TRBV7-3 and TRBJ2-7, with D perhaps TRBD2 (6 bases). The CDR3 has 15 amino acids. V dropped 0 bases and J dropped 6 bases, with 15 bases sitting between them. Germline assignment: CDR1 SGHTA and CDR2 FQGTGA. The full variable domain, rest sourced from reference TRBV7-3 and TRBJ2-7, is GAGVSQTPSNKVTEKGKYVELRCDPISGHTALYWYRQSLGQGPEFLIYFQGTGAADDSGLPNDRFFAVRPEGSVSTLKIQRTERGDSAVYLCASSLTDAGGSEQYFGPGTRLTVT.

This clonotype showed up just a few times. The DNA of the CDR3 is TGTGCCAGCAGTCCCCTGGACCTGGCCGGGGAGCTGTTTTTT. Translating gives CASSPLDLAGELFF. This sequence joins TRBV9 and TRBJ2-2; D ambiguous. The CDR3 contains 14 residues. Between the trimmed V and J ends, which lost 5 bases and 6 bases, there was a span of 14 bases. Looked up from germline, CDR1 is SGDLS and CDR2 is YYNGEE.

There are a few counts of this clonotype. This sequence joins TRBV20-1 and TRBJ1-1; D ambiguous. Germline CDR1 DFQATT, CDR2 SNEGSKA (reference sequence). The CDR3 covers 12 residues. V lost 3 bases and J 6 bases, leaving 11 bases between the germline ends. For the CDR3, the DNA is TGCAGTGCTAGTTTCGGGGAGGCTGAAGCTTTCTTT. Translation gives CSASFGEAEAFF.

This clonotype has ten or more counts. The rearrangement uses TRBV28 and TRBJ1-6; unclear D gene. Germline lookup yields CDR1 MDHEN and CDR2 SYDVKM. V gave up 5 bases and J gave up 5 bases, with 13 bases separating them. CDR3 length: 15 amino acids. The CDR3 spells CASSNSKKNNSPLHF. The CDR3 nucleotides are TGTGCCAGCAGTAACTCAAAGAAAAATAATTCACCCCTCCACTTT.

This clonotype was found many times. V gene TRBV7-2 combines with J gene TRBJ1-1, with D possibly TRBD1 on 5 matching bases. This CDR3 spans 15 amino acids. Between the trimmed V and J ends, which lost 3 bases and 1 base, there was a span of 12 bases. The germline V gene encodes CDR1 SGHTA and CDR2 FQGNSA. The CDR3 coding sequence is TGTGCCAGCAGCTTGATGGGGGTAGAGAACACTGAAGCTTTCTTT. It translates to CASSLMGVENTEAFF.

This clonotype has ten or more counts. The gene calls are TRBV15 and TRBJ2-1; 9 bases fit TRBD2. The CDR3 length is 16 residues. CDR1 is LNHNV and CDR2 is YYDKDF in the germline V gene (reference sequence). V trimming: 1 base; J trimming: 8 bases; junction bases outside the gene matches: 9. CDR3 bases: TGTGCCACCAGCAGAGTACAGCGGGGGGCCAGCGATGAGCAGTTCTTC. Amino acid sequence: CATSRVQRGASDEQFF.

This clonotype was recorded many times. V and J are TRBV20-1 and TRBJ2-3; 7 bases map to TRBD1. After removal of 1 base from V and 4 bases from J, the junction contained 11 bases not matched to a gene. This CDR3 spans 16 amino acids. In germline, CDR1 is DFQATT, CDR2 SNEGSKA (reference sequence). CDR3 DNA: TGCAGTGCTAGAGTACCCTACAGGGGTTTCGCAGATACGCAGTATTTT. It is translated as CSARVPYRGFADTQYF.

This clonotype has more than one count but fewer than ten. The chain recombines TRBV25-1 with TRBJ2-7; unclear D gene. V was cut by 1 base and J by 4 bases, with 8 bases left in between. Germline CDR1 MGHDK, CDR2 SYGVNS. The CDR3 is 13 amino acids. CDR3 amino acids: CASSELGSYEQYF. The CDR3 nucleotides are TGTGCCAGCAGTGAATTGGGGTCTTACGAGCAGTACTTC.

This clonotype showed up many times. CDR3 sequence (DNA): TGTGCCACCAGCAGAGCCTCGACAGGGGCGGGGGATGGCTACACCTTC. Translated: CATSRASTGAGDGYTF. The chain carries TRBV15 and TRBJ1-2, with 8 bases lining up with TRBD1. The CDR3 runs 16 residues. The V gene end was trimmed by 1 base and the J gene end by 6 bases; junction bases not matched to a gene: 10. Germline V gene lookup returns CDR1 LNHNV and CDR2 YYDKDF (reference sequence).

The J gene is TRBJ2-2, the V gene TRBV6-6; D is unresolved. V shed 0 bases and J shed 4 bases, with 9 bases lying between them. The CDR3 runs to 15 residues. CDR1 MNHNY and CDR2 SVGAGI come from the germline V gene (reference sequence). The CDR3 sequence is CASSYSSDGTGELFF. For the CDR3, the DNA is TGTGCCAGCAGTTACTCCTCCGACGGCACCGGGGAGCTGTTTTTT.

Only a few counts were recorded for this clonotype. Here the CDR3 DNA reads TGTGCCAGCAGCCAAGATCAGCCCTTTAGCGAGCAGTACTTC. As protein: CASSQDQPFSEQYF. This chain uses TRBV3-1 with TRBJ2-7; no definite D call. The V end was cut by 0 bases, the J end by 6 bases, with 12 bases between. The CDR3 length is 14 residues. Germline assignment: CDR1 LGHDT and CDR2 YNNKEL (reference sequence).

In this sample, this clonotype turned up many times. This sequence joins TRBV7-2 and TRBJ2-1, with TRBD2 identical over 11 bases. V shed 0 bases, J shed 2 bases, and the junction held 0 bases outside the gene matches. From germline, CDR1 is SGHTA and CDR2 FQGNSA. The CDR3 loop spans 16 amino acids. For the CDR3, the DNA is TGTGCCAGCAGCTTAGCGGGACTAGCGGCCTACAATGAGCAGTTCTTC. It translates to CASSLAGLAAYNEQFF. The whole variable domain, remainder taken from reference TRBV7-2 and TRBJ2-1, is GAGVSQSPSNKVTEKGKDVELRCDPISGHTALYWYRQSLGQGLEFLIYFQGNSAPDKSGLPSDRFSAERTGGSVSTLTIQRTQQEDSAVYLCASSLAGLAAYNEQFFGPGTRLTVL.

The V gene is TRBV28, the J gene TRBJ1-3, with TRBD1 as a possible D gene (5 bases). The CDR3 has 13 amino acids. The V end was cut by 3 bases, the J end by 5 bases, with 8 bases between. Germline values: CDR1 MDHEN, CDR2 SYDVKM. CDR3 coding DNA: TGTGCCAGCAGTTTTCGGGGCAGAAACACCATATATTTT. Protein: CASSFRGRNTIYF.

This chain connects TRBV5-6 to TRBJ2-1, with 8 positions matching TRBD1. CDR3 length: 16 amino acids. The V and J ends lost 4 bases and 0 bases, in that order; junction bases with no gene match: 6. Germline V gives CDR1 SGHDT, CDR2 YYEEEE. In DNA, the CDR3 is TGTGCCAGCAGCCGTCGACAGGGGCACTCCTACAATGAGCAGTTCTTC. This translates into CASSRRQGHSYNEQFF. Complete variable domain (other parts from reference TRBV5-6 and TRBJ2-1): DAGVTQSPTHLIKTRGQQVTLRCSPKSGHDTVSWYQQALGQGPQFIFQYYEEEERQRGNFPDRFSGHQFPNYSSELNVNALLLGDSALYLCASSRRQGHSYNEQFFGPGTRLTVL.

The V and J genes are TRBV20-1 and TRBJ1-2; TRBD1 agrees at 8 bases. The CDR3 loop spans 14 amino acids. From germline, CDR1 is DFQATT and CDR2 SNEGSKA (reference sequence). With 1 base clipped from V and 8 bases from J, the junction kept 9 bases outside the gene matches. The chain's CDR3 is CSARVYQGAKGYTF. Written as DNA, the CDR3 is TGCAGTGCTAGAGTGTACCAGGGGGCGAAAGGCTACACCTTC.